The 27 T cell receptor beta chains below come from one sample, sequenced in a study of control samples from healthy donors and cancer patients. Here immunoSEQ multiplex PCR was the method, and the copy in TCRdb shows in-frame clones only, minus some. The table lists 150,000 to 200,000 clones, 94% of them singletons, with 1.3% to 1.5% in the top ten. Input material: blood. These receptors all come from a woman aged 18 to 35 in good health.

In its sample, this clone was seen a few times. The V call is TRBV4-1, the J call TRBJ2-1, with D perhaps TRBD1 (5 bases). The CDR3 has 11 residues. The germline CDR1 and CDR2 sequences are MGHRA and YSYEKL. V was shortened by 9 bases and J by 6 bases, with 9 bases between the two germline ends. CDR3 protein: CASRQFNEQFF. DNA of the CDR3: TGCGCCAGTCGACAGTTCAATGAGCAGTTCTTC.

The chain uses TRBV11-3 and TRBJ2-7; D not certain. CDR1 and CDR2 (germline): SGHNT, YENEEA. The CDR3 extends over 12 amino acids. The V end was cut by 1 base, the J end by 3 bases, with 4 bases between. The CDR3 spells CASSLADYEQYF. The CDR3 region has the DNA TGTGCCAGCAGCTTAGCGGACTACGAGCAGTACTTC.

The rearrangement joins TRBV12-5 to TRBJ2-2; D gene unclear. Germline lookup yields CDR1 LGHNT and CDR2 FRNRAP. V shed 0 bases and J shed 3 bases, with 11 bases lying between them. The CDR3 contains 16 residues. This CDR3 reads CASGLVLGPDTGELFF. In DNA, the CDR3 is TGTGCTAGTGGTTTGGTACTGGGTCCTGACACCGGGGAGCTGTTTTTT.

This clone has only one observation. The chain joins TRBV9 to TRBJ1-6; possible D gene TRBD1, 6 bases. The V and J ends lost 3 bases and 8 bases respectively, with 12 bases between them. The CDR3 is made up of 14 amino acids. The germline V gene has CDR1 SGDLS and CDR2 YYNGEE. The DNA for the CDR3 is TGTGCCAGCAGCGACAGGGTTGGGGATTCACCCCTCCACTTT. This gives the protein CASSDRVGDSPLHF.

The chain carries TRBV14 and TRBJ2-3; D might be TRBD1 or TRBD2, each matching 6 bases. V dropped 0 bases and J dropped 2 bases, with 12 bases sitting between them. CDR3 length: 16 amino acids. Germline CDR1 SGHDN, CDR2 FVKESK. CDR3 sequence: CASSQETGAHTDTQYF. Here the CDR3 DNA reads TGTGCCAGCAGCCAAGAAACGGGGGCCCACACAGATACGCAGTATTTT.

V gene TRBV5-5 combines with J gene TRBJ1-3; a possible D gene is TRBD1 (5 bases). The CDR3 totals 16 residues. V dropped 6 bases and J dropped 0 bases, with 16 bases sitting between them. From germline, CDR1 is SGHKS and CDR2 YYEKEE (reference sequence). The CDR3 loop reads CASILTDTLSGNTIYF. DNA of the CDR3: TGTGCCAGCATCCTAACGGACACCCTCTCTGGAAACACCATATATTTT.

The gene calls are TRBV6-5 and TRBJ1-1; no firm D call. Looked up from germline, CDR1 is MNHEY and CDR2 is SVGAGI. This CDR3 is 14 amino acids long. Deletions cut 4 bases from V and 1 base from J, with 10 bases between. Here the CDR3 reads CASSFTPQNTEAFF. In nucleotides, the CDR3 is TGTGCCAGCAGTTTCACCCCACAGAACACTGAAGCTTTCTTT.

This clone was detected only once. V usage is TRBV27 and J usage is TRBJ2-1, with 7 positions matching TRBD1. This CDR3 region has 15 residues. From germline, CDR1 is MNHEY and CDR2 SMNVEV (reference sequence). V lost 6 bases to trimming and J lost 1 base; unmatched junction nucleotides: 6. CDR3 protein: CASRKGQSSYNEQFF. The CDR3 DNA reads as TGTGCCAGCAGAAAGGGACAGAGTTCCTACAATGAGCAGTTCTTC.

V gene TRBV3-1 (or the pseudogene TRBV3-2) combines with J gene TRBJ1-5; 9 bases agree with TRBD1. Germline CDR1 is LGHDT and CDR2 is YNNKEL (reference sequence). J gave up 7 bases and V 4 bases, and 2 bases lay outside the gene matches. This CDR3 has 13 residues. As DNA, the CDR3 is TGTGCCAGCAGCCCGGACAGGGGACAGCCCCAGCATTTT. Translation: CASSPDRGQPQHF.

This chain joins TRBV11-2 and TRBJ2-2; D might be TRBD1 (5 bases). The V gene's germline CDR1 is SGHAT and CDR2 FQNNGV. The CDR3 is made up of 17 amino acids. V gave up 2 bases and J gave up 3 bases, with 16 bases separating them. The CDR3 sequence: CASSLLLNRFYTGELFF. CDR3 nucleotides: TGTGCCAGCAGCTTACTCTTAAACAGGTTCTACACCGGGGAGCTGTTTTTT.

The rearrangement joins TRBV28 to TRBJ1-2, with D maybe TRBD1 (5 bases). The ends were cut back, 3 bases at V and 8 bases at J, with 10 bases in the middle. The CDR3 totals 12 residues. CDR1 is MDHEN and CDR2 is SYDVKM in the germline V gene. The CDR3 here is CASSLEQVGYTF. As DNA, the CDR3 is TGTGCCAGCAGTTTGGAACAGGTCGGCTACACCTTC.

CDR3 loop: CASSEGGAAGNTIYF. CDR3 sequence (DNA): TGTGCCAGCAGCGAGGGGGGAGCCGCTGGAAACACCATATATTTT. The chain carries TRBV28 and TRBJ1-3; tentatively, D is TRBD1 (6 bases). Trimming removed 6 bases from V and 2 bases from J, with 14 bases in between. This CDR3 region has 15 residues. The germline gives CDR1 MDHEN, CDR2 SYDVKM.

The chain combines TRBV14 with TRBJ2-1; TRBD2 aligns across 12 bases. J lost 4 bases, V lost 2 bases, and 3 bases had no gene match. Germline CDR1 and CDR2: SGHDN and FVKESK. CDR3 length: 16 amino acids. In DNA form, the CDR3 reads TGTGCCAGCAGCCAACTAGCGGGGGGGCCATACAATGAGCAGTTCTTC. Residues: CASSQLAGGPYNEQFF. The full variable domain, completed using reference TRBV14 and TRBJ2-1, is EAGVTQFPSHSVIEKGQTVTLRCDPISGHDNLYWYRRVMGKEIKFLLHFVKESKQDESGMPNNRFLAERTGGTYSTLKVQPAELEDSGVYFCASSQLAGGPYNEQFFGPGTRLTVL.

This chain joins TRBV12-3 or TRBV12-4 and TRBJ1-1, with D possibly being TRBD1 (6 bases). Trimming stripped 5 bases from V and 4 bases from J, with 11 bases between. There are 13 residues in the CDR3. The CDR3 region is CASSTIQGTEAFF. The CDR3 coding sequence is TGTGCCAGCAGTACTATACAGGGCACTGAAGCTTTCTTT.

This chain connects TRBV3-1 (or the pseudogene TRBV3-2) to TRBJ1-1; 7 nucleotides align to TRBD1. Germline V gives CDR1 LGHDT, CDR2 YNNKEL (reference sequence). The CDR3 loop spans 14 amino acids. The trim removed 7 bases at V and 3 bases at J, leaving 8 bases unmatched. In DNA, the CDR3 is TGTGCCAGCAACTATCGAACAGGGGACACTGAAGCTTTCTTT. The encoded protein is CASNYRTGDTEAFF.

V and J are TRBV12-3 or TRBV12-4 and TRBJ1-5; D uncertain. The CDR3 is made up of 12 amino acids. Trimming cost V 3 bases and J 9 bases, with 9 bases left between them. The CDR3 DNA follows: TGTGCCAGCAGTTTTGGGGTTTCGCCCCAGCATTTT. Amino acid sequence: CASSFGVSPQHF.

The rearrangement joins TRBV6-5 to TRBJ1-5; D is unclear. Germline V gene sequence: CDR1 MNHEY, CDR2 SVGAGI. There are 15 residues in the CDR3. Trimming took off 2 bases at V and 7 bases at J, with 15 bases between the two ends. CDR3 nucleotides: TGTGCCAGCAGTTACCGGATCGGCGCGGGGCAGCCCCAGCATTTT. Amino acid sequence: CASSYRIGAGQPQHF.

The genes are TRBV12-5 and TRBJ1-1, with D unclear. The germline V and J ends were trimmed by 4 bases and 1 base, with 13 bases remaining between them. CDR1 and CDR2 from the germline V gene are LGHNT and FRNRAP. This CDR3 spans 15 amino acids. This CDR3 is CASGSGLIENTEAFF. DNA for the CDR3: TGTGCTAGTGGTTCCGGACTCATTGAGAACACTGAAGCTTTCTTT.

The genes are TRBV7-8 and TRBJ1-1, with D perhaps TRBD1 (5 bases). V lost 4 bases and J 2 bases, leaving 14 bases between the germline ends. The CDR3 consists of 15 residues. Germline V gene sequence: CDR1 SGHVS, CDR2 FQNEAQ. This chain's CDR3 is CASSWGSGVNTEAFF. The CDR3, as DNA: TGTGCCAGCAGCTGGGGGTCCGGAGTAAACACTGAAGCTTTCTTT.

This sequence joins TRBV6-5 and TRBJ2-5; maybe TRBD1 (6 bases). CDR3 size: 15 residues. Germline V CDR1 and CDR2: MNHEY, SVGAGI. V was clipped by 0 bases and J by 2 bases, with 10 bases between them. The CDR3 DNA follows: TGTGCCAGCAGTTACTCCCACCAGGGGCAAGAGACCCAGTACTTC. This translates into CASSYSHQGQETQYF.

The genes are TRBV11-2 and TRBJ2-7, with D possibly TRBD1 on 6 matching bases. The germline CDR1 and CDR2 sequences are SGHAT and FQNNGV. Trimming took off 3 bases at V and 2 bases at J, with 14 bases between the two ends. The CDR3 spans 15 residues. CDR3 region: CASSFRRQETYEQYF. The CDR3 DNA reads TGTGCCAGCAGCTTTAGACGACAGGAGACCTACGAGCAGTACTTC.

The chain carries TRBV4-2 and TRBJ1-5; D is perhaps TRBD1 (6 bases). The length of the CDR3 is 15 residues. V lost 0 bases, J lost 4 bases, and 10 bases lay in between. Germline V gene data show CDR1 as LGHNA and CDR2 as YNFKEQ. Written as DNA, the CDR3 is TGTGCCAGCAGCCAAGAGTACAGGGCTAATCAGCCCCAGCATTTT. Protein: CASSQEYRANQPQHF.

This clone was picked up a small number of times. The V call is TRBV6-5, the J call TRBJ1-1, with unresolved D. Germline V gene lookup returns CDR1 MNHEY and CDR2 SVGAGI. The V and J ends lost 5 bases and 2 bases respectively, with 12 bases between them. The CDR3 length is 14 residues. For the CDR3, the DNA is TGTGCCAGCAGTACCTTGGGGAGAAACACTGAAGCTTTCTTT. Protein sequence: CASSTLGRNTEAFF.

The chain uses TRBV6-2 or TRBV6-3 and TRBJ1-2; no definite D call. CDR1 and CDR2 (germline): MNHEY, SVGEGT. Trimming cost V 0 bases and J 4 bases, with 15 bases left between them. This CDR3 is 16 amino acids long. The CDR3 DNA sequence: TGTGCCAGCAGTTACTCGACGGCAGAAGTGTTCTATGGCTACACCTTC. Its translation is CASSYSTAEVFYGYTF.

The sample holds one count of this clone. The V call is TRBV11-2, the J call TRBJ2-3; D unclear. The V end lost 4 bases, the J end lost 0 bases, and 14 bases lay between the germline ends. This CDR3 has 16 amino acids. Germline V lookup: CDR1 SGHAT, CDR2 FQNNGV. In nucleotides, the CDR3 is TGTGCCAGCAGCTCATCCTACAGCCCTAGCACAGATACGCAGTATTTT. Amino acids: CASSSSYSPSTDTQYF.

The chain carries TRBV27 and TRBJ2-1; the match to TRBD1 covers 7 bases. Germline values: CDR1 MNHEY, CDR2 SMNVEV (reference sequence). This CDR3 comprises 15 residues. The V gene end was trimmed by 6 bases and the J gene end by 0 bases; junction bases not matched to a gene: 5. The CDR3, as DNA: TGTGCCAGCAGGAGGGACAGAAGCTCCTACAATGAGCAGTTCTTC. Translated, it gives CASRRDRSSYNEQFF.

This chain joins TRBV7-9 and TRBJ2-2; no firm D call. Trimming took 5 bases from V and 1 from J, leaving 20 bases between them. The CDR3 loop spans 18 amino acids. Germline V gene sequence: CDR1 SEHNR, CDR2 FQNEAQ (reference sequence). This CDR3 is CASSAFPGALMNTGELFF. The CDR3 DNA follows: TGTGCCAGCAGCGCCTTCCCCGGCGCACTGATGAACACCGGGGAGCTGTTTTTT.